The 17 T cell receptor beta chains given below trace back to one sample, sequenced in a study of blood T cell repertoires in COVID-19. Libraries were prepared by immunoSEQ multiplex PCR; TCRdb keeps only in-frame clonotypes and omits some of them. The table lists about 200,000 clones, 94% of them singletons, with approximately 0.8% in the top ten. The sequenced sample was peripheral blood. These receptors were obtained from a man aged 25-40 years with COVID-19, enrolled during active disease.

The CDR3 reads CAWSLNQGARGAFF. CDR3 nucleotides: TGTGCCTGGAGCCTGAACCAGGGGGCGCGTGGTGCTTTCTTT. V usage is TRBV30 and J usage is TRBJ1-1, with TRBD1 identical over 8 bases. Germline CDR1 GTSNPN, CDR2 SVGIG (reference sequence). The V segment lost 3 bases and the J segment 11 bases; nucleotides outside the gene matches: 14. The CDR3 is 14 amino acids.

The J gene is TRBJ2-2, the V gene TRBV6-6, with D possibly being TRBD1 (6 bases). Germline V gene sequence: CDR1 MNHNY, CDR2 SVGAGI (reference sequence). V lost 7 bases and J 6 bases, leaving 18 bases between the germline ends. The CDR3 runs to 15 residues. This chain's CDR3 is CASNSQGLESGELFF. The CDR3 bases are TGTGCCAGCAATAGCCAGGGGTTGGAGTCCGGGGAGCTGTTTTTT.

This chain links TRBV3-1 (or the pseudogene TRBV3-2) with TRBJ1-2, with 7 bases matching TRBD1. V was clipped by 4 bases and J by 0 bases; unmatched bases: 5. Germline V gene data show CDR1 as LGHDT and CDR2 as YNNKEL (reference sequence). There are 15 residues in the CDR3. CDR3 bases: TGTGCCAGCAGCCTCGGACAGGTCACTAACTATGGCTACACCTTC. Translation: CASSLGQVTNYGYTF.

CDR3 loop: CASSQGGGQGGYNSPLHF. CDR3 bases: TGCGCCAGCAGCCAAGGAGGGGGACAGGGCGGTTATAATTCACCCCTCCACTTT. This sequence joins TRBV4-1 and TRBJ1-6; 9 positions agree with TRBD1. Germline CDR1 is MGHRA and CDR2 is YSYEKL. The CDR3 runs 18 residues. The ends lost 1 base at V and 4 bases at J; junction bases unmatched: 8.

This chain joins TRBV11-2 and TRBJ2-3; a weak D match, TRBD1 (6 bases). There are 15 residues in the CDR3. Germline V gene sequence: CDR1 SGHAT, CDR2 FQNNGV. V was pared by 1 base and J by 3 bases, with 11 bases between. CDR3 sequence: CASSLAEGVTDTQYF. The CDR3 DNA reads TGTGCCAGCAGCTTAGCAGAGGGGGTAACAGATACGCAGTATTTT.

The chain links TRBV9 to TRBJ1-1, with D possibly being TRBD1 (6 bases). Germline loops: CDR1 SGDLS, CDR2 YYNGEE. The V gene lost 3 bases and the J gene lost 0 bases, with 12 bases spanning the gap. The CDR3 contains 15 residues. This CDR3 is CASSDRGGLNTEAFF. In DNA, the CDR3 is TGTGCCAGCAGCGATAGGGGGGGCCTGAACACTGAAGCTTTCTTT.

The CDR3 here is CASSRIRGPNTEAFF. CDR3 bases: TGTGCCAGCAGCCGAATCAGGGGGCCGAACACTGAAGCTTTCTTT. This chain joins TRBV14 and TRBJ1-1, with 8 bases identical to TRBD1. V lost 4 bases, J lost 1 base, and 5 bases stayed unmatched. Germline assignment: CDR1 SGHDN and CDR2 FVKESK. The CDR3 contains 15 residues.

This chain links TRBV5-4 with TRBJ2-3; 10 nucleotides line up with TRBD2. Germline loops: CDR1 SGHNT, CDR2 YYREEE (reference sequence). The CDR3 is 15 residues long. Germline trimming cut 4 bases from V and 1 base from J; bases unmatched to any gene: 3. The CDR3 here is CASSISGGRTDTQYF. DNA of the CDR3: TGTGCCAGCAGCATTAGCGGGGGGCGCACAGATACGCAGTATTTT.

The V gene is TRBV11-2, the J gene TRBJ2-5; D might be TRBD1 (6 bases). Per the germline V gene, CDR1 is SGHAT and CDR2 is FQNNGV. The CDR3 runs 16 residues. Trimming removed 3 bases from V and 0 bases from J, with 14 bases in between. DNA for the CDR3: TGTGCCAGCAGCTTGGGCCCAGGGGAATACCAAGAGACCCAGTACTTC. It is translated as CASSLGPGEYQETQYF.

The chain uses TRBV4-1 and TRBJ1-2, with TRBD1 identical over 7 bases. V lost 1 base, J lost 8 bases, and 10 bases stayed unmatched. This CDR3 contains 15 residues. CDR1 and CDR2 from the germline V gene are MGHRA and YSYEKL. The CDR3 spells CASSQVDRDLGGYTF. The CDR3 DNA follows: TGCGCCAGCAGCCAAGTCGACAGGGACTTAGGCGGCTACACCTTC.

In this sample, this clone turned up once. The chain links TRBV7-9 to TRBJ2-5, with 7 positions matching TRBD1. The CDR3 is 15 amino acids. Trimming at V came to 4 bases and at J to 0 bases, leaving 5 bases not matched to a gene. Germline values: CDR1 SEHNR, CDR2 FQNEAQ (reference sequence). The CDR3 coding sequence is TGTGCCAGCAGCTCTCTGACAGGGAACCAAGAGACCCAGTACTTC. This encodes CASSSLTGNQETQYF.

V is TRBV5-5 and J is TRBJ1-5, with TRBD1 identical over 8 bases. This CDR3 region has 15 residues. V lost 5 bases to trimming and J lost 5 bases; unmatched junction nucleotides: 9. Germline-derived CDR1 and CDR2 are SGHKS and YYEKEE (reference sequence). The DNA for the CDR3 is TGTGCCAGCAGTCTAGGAGGACAGGGCCATCAGCCCCAGCATTTT. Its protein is CASSLGGQGHQPQHF.

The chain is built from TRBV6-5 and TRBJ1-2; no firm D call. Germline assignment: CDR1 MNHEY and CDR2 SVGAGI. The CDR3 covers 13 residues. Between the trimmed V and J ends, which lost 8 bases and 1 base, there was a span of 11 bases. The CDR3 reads CASLSGNNYGYTF. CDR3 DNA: TGTGCCAGCCTTTCCGGTAATAACTATGGCTACACCTTC.

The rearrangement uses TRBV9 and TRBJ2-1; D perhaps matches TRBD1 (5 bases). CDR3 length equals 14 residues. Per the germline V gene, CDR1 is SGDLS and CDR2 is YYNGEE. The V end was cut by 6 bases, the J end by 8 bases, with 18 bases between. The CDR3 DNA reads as TGTGCCAGCACCAGAAGTACAGGCCCCTATGAGCAGTTCTTC. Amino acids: CASTRSTGPYEQFF.

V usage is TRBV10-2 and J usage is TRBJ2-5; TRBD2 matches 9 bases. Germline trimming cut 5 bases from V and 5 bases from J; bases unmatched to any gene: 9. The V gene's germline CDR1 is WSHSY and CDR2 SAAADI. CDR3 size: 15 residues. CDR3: CASSRVAGVAETQYF. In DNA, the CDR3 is TGCGCCAGCAGTAGAGTAGCGGGGGTGGCGGAGACCCAGTACTTC.

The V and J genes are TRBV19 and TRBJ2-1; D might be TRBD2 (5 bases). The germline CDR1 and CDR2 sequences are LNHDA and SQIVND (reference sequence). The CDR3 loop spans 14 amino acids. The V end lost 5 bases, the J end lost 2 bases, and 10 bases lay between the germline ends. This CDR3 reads CASSQASTYNEQFF. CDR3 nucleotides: TGTGCCAGTAGTCAGGCTAGCACCTACAATGAGCAGTTCTTC.

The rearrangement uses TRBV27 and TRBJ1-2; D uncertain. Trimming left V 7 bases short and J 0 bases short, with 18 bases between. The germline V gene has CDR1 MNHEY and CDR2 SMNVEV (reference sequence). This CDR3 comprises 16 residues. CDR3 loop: CASKPAGKYANYGYTF. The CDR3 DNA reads TGTGCCAGCAAGCCAGCCGGGAAGTATGCTAACTATGGCTACACCTTC.